A single sample gave rise to the 23 T cell receptor beta chains below, sequenced in a study of blood T cell repertoires in COVID-19. Data came from immunoSEQ multiplex PCR; TCRdb stores just in-frame clones and leaves some out. The sample lists roughly 250,000 clones, 85% to 90% occurring once. Sequencing was carried out using peripheral blood. These receptors all come from a woman in her 40s with acute or convalescent COVID-19.

The chain is built from TRBV6-2 or TRBV6-3 and TRBJ2-2, with D possibly TRBD1 on 6 matching bases. Trimming stripped 0 bases from V and 4 bases from J, with 12 bases between. Germline V gene sequence: CDR1 MNHEY, CDR2 SVGEGT. This CDR3 comprises 16 residues. CDR3 residues: CASSYSPGESTGELFF. In nucleotides, the CDR3 is TGTGCCAGCAGTTACTCCCCAGGGGAGAGCACCGGGGAGCTGTTTTTT.

The chain joins TRBV19 to TRBJ1-4; 7 bases fit TRBD1. V shed 1 base and J 4 bases; nucleotides not matched to a gene: 12. CDR3 length: 18 amino acids. Germline assignment: CDR1 LNHDA and CDR2 SQIVND (reference sequence). The CDR3 region is CASSIVGGWTGFNEKLFF. The CDR3 nucleotides are TGTGCCAGTAGTATAGTCGGCGGATGGACAGGTTTTAATGAAAAACTGTTTTTT.

The chain links TRBV21-1 to TRBJ2-3; the tabulated D call, TRBD2, remains unverified against the DNA. TRBV21-1 is classified as a pseudogene. The CDR3 has 17 residues. The CDR3 sequence is CASSKETSGASTDTQYF. The CDR3 DNA is TGTGCCAGCAGCAAAGAGACTAGCGGGGCCAGCACAGATACGCAGTATTTT.

The chain's CDR3 is CASRVLRGALNQPQHF. The CDR3 DNA reads as TGTGCCAGCAGGGTTCTGCGGGGGGCTCTGAATCAGCCCCAGCATTTT. J is TRBJ1-5 and V is TRBV6-4, with a weak D call TRBD1 (6 bases). Looked up from germline, CDR1 is MRHNA and CDR2 is SNTAGT. The CDR3 runs to 16 residues. V was shortened by 6 bases and J by 4 bases, with 19 bases between the two germline ends.

The gene calls are TRBV5-1 and TRBJ1-2, with 9 positions matching TRBD1. The V gene end was trimmed by 3 bases and the J gene end by 5 bases; junction bases not matched to a gene: 11. CDR3 length: 16 residues. Per germline, CDR1 SGHRS and CDR2 YFSETQ. The CDR3 spells CASSSSVQGAGYGYTF. The DNA of the CDR3 is TGCGCCAGCAGCTCCTCGGTACAGGGGGCTGGTTATGGCTACACCTTC.

The chain uses TRBV10-2 and TRBJ1-2, with D perhaps TRBD1 (5 bases). In germline, CDR1 is WSHSY, CDR2 SAAADI. The CDR3 has 14 residues. The ends were cut back, 4 bases at V and 4 bases at J, with 13 bases in the middle. The DNA of the CDR3 is TGCGCCAGCAGTGGACAGCTCAATCTCTATGGCTACACCTTC. Translation: CASSGQLNLYGYTF.

This clone was counted once. The chain links TRBV5-4 to TRBJ2-2; 8 bases are shared with TRBD2. Losses at the gene ends were 0 bases for V and 1 base for J; bases not matched to a gene: 2. Per germline, CDR1 SGHNT and CDR2 YYREEE (reference sequence). The length of the CDR3 is 16 residues. The CDR3 DNA is TGTGCCAGCAGCTTGGAAAGCGGGGGGAACACCGGGGAGCTGTTTTTT. Its protein is CASSLESGGNTGELFF. Using reference TRBV5-4 and TRBJ2-2 for the parts outside the CDR3, the full variable domain is ETGVTQSPTHLIKTRGQQVTLRCSSQSGHNTVSWYQQALGQGPQFIFQYYREEENGRGNFPPRFSGLQFPNYSSELNVNALELDDSALYLCASSLESGGNTGELFFGEGSRLTVL.

The count of this clone is one. The chain recombines TRBV20-1 with TRBJ1-4; D remains unclear. From germline, CDR1 is DFQATT and CDR2 SNEGSKA (reference sequence). The CDR3 runs 11 residues. With 3 bases removed from V and 10 bases from J, the gap between germline ends came to 9 bases. CDR3 amino acids: CSASLTGKLFF. Written as DNA, the CDR3 is TGCAGTGCTAGCTTAACGGGAAAACTGTTTTTT.

The chain combines TRBV7-2 with TRBJ2-5, with D possibly being TRBD1 (6 bases). The CDR3 runs 15 residues. CDR1 is SGHTA and CDR2 is FQGNSA in the germline V gene. V lost 3 bases and J lost 1, with 12 bases in between. The CDR3: CASSFLGGRQETQYF. The CDR3 DNA follows: TGTGCCAGCAGCTTCCTAGGGGGTCGCCAAGAGACCCAGTACTTC.

This clone is a singleton in its sample. The gene calls are TRBV27 and TRBJ1-6, with TRBD1 matching 7 bases. The CDR3 is 15 amino acids. Unmatched junction bases numbered 5, after V lost 4 bases and J lost 5 bases. Per germline, CDR1 MNHEY and CDR2 SMNVEV (reference sequence). The CDR3 is CASSYGTAHNSPLHF. The CDR3, as DNA: TGTGCCAGCAGTTACGGGACAGCCCATAATTCACCCCTCCACTTT.

The DNA for the CDR3 is TGTGCCACCAGTGATCCCCGACCCCACAGGGGGCTGGGGGAGACCCAGTACTTC. Translated: CATSDPRPHRGLGETQYF. The V call is TRBV24-1, the J call TRBJ2-5, with TRBD1 identical over 9 bases. V was pared by 3 bases and J by 5 bases, with 15 bases of the junction left unmatched. This CDR3 contains 18 residues. CDR1 KGHDR and CDR2 SFDVKD come from the germline V gene.

The CDR3 DNA is TGTGCCAGCGAGCGGTTTAACACCGGGGAGCTGTTTTTT. It is translated as CASERFNTGELFF. The chain combines TRBV7-9 with TRBJ2-2; tentatively, D is TRBD2 (5 bases). The CDR3 is 13 amino acids. V lost 8 bases and J lost 2, with 9 bases in between. Germline V gives CDR1 SEHNR, CDR2 FQNEAQ (reference sequence).

The rearrangement links TRBV18 to TRBJ1-1; TRBD1 is a possible D gene (5 bases). The V and J ends lost 6 bases and 0 bases respectively, with 11 bases between them. Germline lookup yields CDR1 KGHSH and CDR2 LQKENI. The CDR3 covers 14 residues. CDR3 DNA sequence: TGTGCCAGCTCCCGCGTGGACATGAACACTGAAGCTTTCTTT. Translated: CASSRVDMNTEAFF. The full variable domain, its missing parts supplied by reference TRBV18 and TRBJ1-1, is NAGVMQNPRHLVRRRGQEARLRCSPMKGHSHVYWYRQLPEEGLKFMVYLQKENIIDESGMPKERFSAEFPKEGPSILRIQQVVRGDSAAYFCASSRVDMNTEAFFGQGTRLTVV.

The CDR3 nucleotides are TGCGCCAGCAGCTCCACAGGGACGACTAATGAAAAACTGTTTTTT. It encodes CASSSTGTTNEKLFF. This chain links TRBV4-1 with TRBJ1-4; tentatively, D is TRBD1 (6 bases). Germline V gene sequence: CDR1 MGHRA, CDR2 YSYEKL. With 5 bases removed from V and 2 bases from J, the gap between germline ends came to 12 bases. The CDR3 extends over 15 amino acids.

The chain employs TRBV24-1 and TRBJ2-3; 8 positions agree with TRBD1. Germline CDR1 KGHDR, CDR2 SFDVKD. V lost 0 bases to trimming and J lost 0 bases; unmatched junction nucleotides: 1. The CDR3 has 16 amino acids. Written as DNA, the CDR3 is TGTGCCACCAGTGATTTGGGACAGGGAAGCACAGATACGCAGTATTTT. It encodes CATSDLGQGSTDTQYF.

This sequence joins TRBV19 and TRBJ1-3; no definite D call. This CDR3 contains 16 residues. The V and J ends lost 2 bases and 0 bases respectively, with 11 bases between them. Germline V gene data show CDR1 as LNHDA and CDR2 as SQIVND (reference sequence). The CDR3 sequence is CASSISGVLSGNTIYF. Written as DNA, the CDR3 is TGTGCCAGTAGTATATCCGGGGTTCTCTCTGGAAACACCATATATTTT.

The chain has TRBV20-1 and TRBJ1-1; D unclear. The germline gives CDR1 DFQATT, CDR2 SNEGSKA (reference sequence). The CDR3 totals 11 residues. V lost 3 bases and J 10 bases, leaving 12 bases between the germline ends. This CDR3 is CSASWAVGAFF. The DNA of the CDR3 is TGCAGTGCTAGCTGGGCAGTGGGAGCTTTCTTT.

The chain uses TRBV6-1 and TRBJ2-7; 8 bases line up with TRBD2. The CDR3 loop spans 15 amino acids. CDR1 MNHNS and CDR2 SASEGT come from the germline V gene. DNA of the CDR3: TGTGCCAGCAGTGAAGGATACGGGGGGGCTCTTCTACCCCGCGTC. It yields the protein CASSEGYGGALLPRV.

The rearrangement uses TRBV3-1 (or the pseudogene TRBV3-2) and TRBJ1-1; tentatively, D is TRBD1 (5 bases). V was shortened by 5 bases and J by 4 bases, with 17 bases between the two germline ends. From germline, CDR1 is LGHDT and CDR2 YNNKEL (reference sequence). This CDR3 spans 15 amino acids. The CDR3 DNA is TGTGCCAGCAGCGCCGCGGGACTTGGGGGCACTGAAGCTTTCTTT. Translated: CASSAAGLGGTEAFF.

The rearrangement joins TRBV18 to TRBJ1-3; D is undetermined. Germline CDR1 is KGHSH and CDR2 is LQKENI. V lost 6 bases and J lost 0, with 6 bases in between. The length of the CDR3 is 13 residues. CDR3 sequence: CASSPNSGNTIYF. CDR3 in DNA: TGTGCCAGCTCTCCTAACTCTGGAAACACCATATATTTT.

The chain couples TRBV15 to TRBJ1-4; 10 positions agree with TRBD1. The J segment lost 3 bases and the V segment lost 1 base, leaving 5 bases of the junction unmatched. This CDR3 spans 17 amino acids. Germline loops: CDR1 LNHNV, CDR2 YYDKDF (reference sequence). CDR3 sequence (DNA): TGTGCCACCAGCAGAGTCAAGGGGACAGGGGCTAATGAAAAACTGTTTTTT. Translated, it gives CATSRVKGTGANEKLFF.

This rearrangement joins TRBV2 to TRBJ1-1; 8 positions match TRBD1. The junction had 4 bases not matched to a gene; V was cut back by 6 bases and J by 1 base. Germline CDR1 is SNHLY and CDR2 is FYNNEI. The CDR3 totals 14 residues. CDR3 amino acids: CASSQQGGNTEAFF. The CDR3 DNA is TGTGCCAGCAGCCAACAGGGGGGGAACACTGAAGCTTTCTTT.

The J gene is TRBJ2-3, the V gene TRBV5-1, with 7 bases that match TRBD2. The CDR3 length is 18 residues. V lost 0 bases and J lost 0; bases outside the gene matches: 10. From germline, CDR1 is SGHRS and CDR2 YFSETQ. Here the CDR3 reads CASSLGPVKRGSTDTQYF. The CDR3 nucleotides are TGCGCCAGCAGCTTGGGTCCAGTCAAGCGGGGTAGCACAGATACGCAGTATTTT.